Shown below are 24 T cell receptor beta chains from a single sample sequenced in a study of shared clonotypes between healthy human individuals. The table came from immunoSEQ multiplex PCR; TCRdb's copy has only in-frame clones and leaves some out. Altogether a few million clones are present, more than 85% being singletons, with the ten largest covering about 0.41%. Material for sequencing was naive CD4+ T cells from PBMCs. This sample's subset: CD45RA+ positively selected. These receptors were taken from a man between 18 and 35 years old in good health. Some clones in this sample may be carry-over from other donors' samples.

This chain connects TRBV15 to TRBJ2-2, with 8 bases lining up with TRBD1. The CDR3 consists of 15 residues. V shed 5 bases, J shed 6 bases, and the junction held 8 bases outside the gene matches. Germline V gene data show CDR1 as LNHNV and CDR2 as YYDKDF (reference sequence). CDR3 loop: CATSWKDRAAGELFF. For the CDR3, the DNA is TGTGCCACCAGCTGGAAGGACAGGGCGGCCGGGGAGCTGTTTTTT.

The chain employs TRBV27 and TRBJ2-7, with a weak D call TRBD2 (6 bases). This CDR3 has 14 residues. Germline CDR1 reads MNHEY; CDR2 reads SMNVEV (reference sequence). Trimming left V 2 bases short and J 6 bases short, with 14 bases between. The DNA for the CDR3 is TGTGCCAGCAGTTTAAGGAGGCAGGGAGGCGAGCAGTACTTC. This gives the protein CASSLRRQGGEQYF.

This clone was observed once. This rearrangement joins TRBV27 to TRBJ1-3; D is unresolved. Germline V gives CDR1 MNHEY, CDR2 SMNVEV (reference sequence). Trimming stripped 5 bases from V and 0 bases from J, with 14 bases between. The CDR3 has 16 amino acids. This CDR3 is CASSPMGGSSGNTIYF. CDR3 in DNA: TGTGCCAGCAGTCCGATGGGCGGGAGCTCTGGAAACACCATATATTTT.

J is TRBJ2-1 and V is TRBV7-9; 7 bases fit TRBD1. This CDR3 region has 17 residues. The V segment lost 5 bases and the J segment 8 bases; nucleotides outside the gene matches: 18. CDR1 and CDR2 (germline): SEHNR, FQNEAQ (reference sequence). The DNA for the CDR3 is TGTGCCAGCAGCCCCAACAGCAAAAGGACAGGCTGGGATGAGCAGTTCTTC. This codes for CASSPNSKRTGWDEQFF.

This chain uses TRBV7-9 with TRBJ1-2, with D possibly matching TRBD1 (6 bases). V was trimmed by 5 bases and J by 4 bases, leaving 20 bases between them. This CDR3 spans 16 amino acids. From germline, CDR1 is SEHNR and CDR2 FQNEAQ (reference sequence). DNA for the CDR3: TGTGCCAGCAGCACAGGAGGGGGACGCATTCTCTATGGCTACACCTTC. Protein product: CASSTGGGRILYGYTF.

The chain has TRBV7-9 and TRBJ2-3; the D gene is possibly TRBD1 (5 bases). In germline, CDR1 is SEHNR, CDR2 FQNEAQ (reference sequence). V lost 5 bases to trimming and J lost 4 bases, with 13 bases between them. This CDR3 has 14 amino acids. Written as DNA, the CDR3 is TGTGCCAGCAGCCTGACAGTTTGGTCAGATACGCAGTATTTT. This codes for CASSLTVWSDTQYF.

The chain carries TRBV28 and TRBJ1-5, with D possibly TRBD1 on 6 matching bases. With 6 bases removed from V and 1 base from J, the gap between germline ends came to 16 bases. The CDR3 has 16 residues. CDR1 MDHEN and CDR2 SYDVKM come from the germline V gene. CDR3 region: CASSPTRGESNQPQHF. As DNA, the CDR3 is TGTGCCAGCAGCCCTACGAGGGGGGAGAGCAATCAGCCCCAGCATTTT.

This clone appeared a single time. CDR3 residues: CASSFRTLYNEQFF. The DNA for the CDR3 is TGTGCCAGCAGTTTTCGGACACTGTACAATGAGCAGTTCTTC. The chain joins TRBV27 to TRBJ2-1, with D possibly matching TRBD1 (5 bases). The length of the CDR3 is 14 residues. Germline loops: CDR1 MNHEY, CDR2 SMNVEV (reference sequence). The V and J ends lost 3 bases and 4 bases respectively, with 10 bases between them.

V gene TRBV10-3 combines with J gene TRBJ1-4; D not certain. The V gene lost 4 bases and the J gene lost 4 bases, with 7 bases spanning the gap. The germline gives CDR1 ENHRY, CDR2 SYGVKD. CDR3 size: 13 residues. This CDR3 reads CAISVRSNEKLFF. As DNA, the CDR3 is TGTGCCATCAGTGTCCGAAGTAATGAAAAACTGTTTTTT.

The chain links TRBV28 to TRBJ1-1; 7 positions match TRBD1. Germline values: CDR1 MDHEN, CDR2 SYDVKM. The CDR3 is made up of 16 amino acids. V shed 6 bases, J shed 1 base, and the junction held 11 bases outside the gene matches. CDR3 nucleotide sequence: TGTGCCAGCAGAAAAGGAGGGGGCGCGGGGAACACTGAAGCTTTCTTT. Amino acids: CASRKGGGAGNTEAFF.

This clone was recorded only once. This chain joins TRBV30 and TRBJ2-5; TRBD2 matches 9 bases. CDR3 size: 14 residues. V lost 3 bases to trimming and J lost 7 bases; unmatched junction nucleotides: 9. Looked up from germline, CDR1 is GTSNPN and CDR2 is SVGIG (reference sequence). The CDR3 is CAWRGLAFTGTQYF. The CDR3 coding sequence is TGTGCCTGGAGGGGACTAGCTTTCACGGGGACCCAGTACTTC. Together with reference TRBV30 and TRBJ2-5, the CDR3 gives the full variable domain: SQTIHQWPATLVQPVGSPLSLECTVEGTSNPNLYWYRQAAGRGLQLLFYSVGIGQISSEVPQNLSASRPQDRQFILSSKKLLLSDSGFYLCAWRGLAFTGTQYFGPGTRLLVL.

This sequence joins TRBV11-2 and TRBJ1-5; TRBD1 might be the D (5 bases). Germline assignment: CDR1 SGHAT and CDR2 FQNNGV. With 1 base removed from V and 6 bases from J, the gap between germline ends came to 10 bases. There are 14 residues in the CDR3. Here the CDR3 reads CASSLGPGSQPQHF. The CDR3 DNA reads TGTGCCAGCAGCTTAGGCCCAGGGTCTCAGCCCCAGCATTTT.

The V call is TRBV11-2, the J call TRBJ2-7; D is possibly TRBD1 or TRBD2 (5 bases each). This CDR3 contains 14 residues. Germline values: CDR1 SGHAT, CDR2 FQNNGV. Trimming removed 1 base from V and 2 bases from J, with 9 bases in between. The CDR3 nucleotides read TGTGCCAGCAGCTTAGTGGGGGTTGCCTACGAGCAGTACTTC. Translation: CASSLVGVAYEQYF.

The chain links TRBV5-1 to TRBJ2-5; D not resolved. Germline V CDR1 and CDR2: SGHRS, YFSETQ. The CDR3 covers 12 residues. Trimming took 1 base from V and 7 from J, leaving 8 bases between them. CDR3 DNA sequence: TGCGCCAGCAGCTTGACAGTTAGGACCCAGTACTTC. This translates into CASSLTVRTQYF.

This rearrangement joins TRBV7-2 to TRBJ2-1, with TRBD2 matching 13 bases. The CDR3 spans 14 residues. Germline values: CDR1 SGHTA, CDR2 FQGNSA. Trimming at V came to 4 bases and at J to 9 bases, leaving 3 bases not matched to a gene. The CDR3 DNA is TGTGCCAGCAGCTCGGGACTAGCGGGACTTGAGCAGTTCTTC. Residues: CASSSGLAGLEQFF.

This clone came up once. The rearrangement links TRBV7-3 to TRBJ2-6; D is ambiguous. CDR1 and CDR2 from the germline V gene are SGHTA and FQGTGA. Trimming stripped 6 bases from V and 0 bases from J, with 6 bases between. The CDR3 length is 14 residues. The CDR3 sequence is CASRSGSGANVLTF. CDR3 coding DNA: TGTGCCAGCAGATCCGGCTCTGGGGCCAACGTCCTGACTTTC.

Details on this clone: This CDR3 is also generated by other DNA sequences in the sample. The genes are TRBV11-3 and TRBJ1-1; no clear D. V lost 2 bases to trimming and J lost 2 bases, with 6 bases between them. The CDR3 is made up of 13 amino acids. Germline CDR1 reads SGHNT; CDR2 reads YENEEA. For the CDR3, the DNA is TGTGCCAGCAGCTTAAGCTTAAACACTGAAGCTTTCTTT. Protein: CASSLSLNTEAFF. Supplemented by reference TRBV11-3 and TRBJ1-1, the full variable domain reads EAGVVQSPRYKIIEKKQPVAFWCNPISGHNTLYWYLQNLGQGPELLIRYENEEAVDDSQLPKDRFSAERLKGVDSTLKIQPAELGDSAVYLCASSLSLNTEAFFGQGTRLTVV.

The chain combines TRBV20-1 with TRBJ2-1; D remains unclear. The CDR3 loop spans 11 amino acids. CDR1 and CDR2 (germline): DFQATT, SNEGSKA (reference sequence). V was cut by 8 bases and J by 4 bases, with 9 bases left in between. The CDR3 reads CSRASYNEQFF. The CDR3, as DNA: TGCAGTCGGGCGTCGTACAATGAGCAGTTCTTC.

This chain joins TRBV7-6 and TRBJ2-3, with 12 bases lining up with TRBD2. With 5 bases clipped from V and 3 bases from J, the junction kept 3 bases outside the gene matches. In germline, CDR1 is SGHVS, CDR2 FNYEAQ. This CDR3 contains 15 residues. The CDR3 sequence: CASSVTSGRTDTQYF. The CDR3 DNA is TGTGCCAGCAGCGTAACTAGCGGGAGGACAGATACGCAGTATTTT.

To note about this clone: The same CDR3 arises from other DNA sequences in this sample as well. CDR3 amino acids: CASSLSREKLFF. CDR3 coding DNA: TGTGCCAGCAGTTTAAGCCGGGAAAAACTGTTTTTT. The chain recombines TRBV28 with TRBJ1-4; D is unresolved. CDR1 and CDR2 (germline): MDHEN, SYDVKM. CDR3 length: 12 residues. Trimming removed 2 bases from V and 8 bases from J, with 6 bases in between.

The chain is built from TRBV28 and TRBJ1-1; 7 bases fit TRBD1. The germline CDR1 and CDR2 sequences are MDHEN and SYDVKM. The trim removed 9 bases at V and 10 bases at J, leaving 17 bases unmatched. This CDR3 region has 14 residues. CDR3 amino acids: CASITPGRTGGAFF. In nucleotides, the CDR3 is TGTGCCAGTATTACCCCTGGCCGGACAGGTGGAGCTTTCTTT.

The V gene is TRBV28, the J gene TRBJ2-1; 10 bases fit TRBD2. Per germline, CDR1 MDHEN and CDR2 SYDVKM. The CDR3 is 15 residues long. V lost 5 bases to trimming and J lost 7 bases; unmatched junction nucleotides: 8. The CDR3: CASSPGSGRRNEQFF. DNA for the CDR3: TGTGCCAGCAGTCCGGGTAGCGGGAGGAGGAATGAGCAGTTCTTC.

The V and J genes are TRBV7-8 and TRBJ2-1, with D perhaps TRBD2 (6 bases). The V gene's germline CDR1 is SGHVS and CDR2 FQNEAQ. V lost 5 bases and J lost 7, with 21 bases in between. The CDR3 is 16 amino acids. Written as DNA, the CDR3 is TGTGCCAGCAGCGTGGGACTGGTGATAACCGGTAATGAGCAGTTCTTC. Protein: CASSVGLVITGNEQFF.

The chain recombines TRBV6-1 with TRBJ1-5, with D unresolved. Deletions cut 7 bases from V and 5 bases from J, with 9 bases between. Germline CDR1 is MNHNS and CDR2 is SASEGT. The length of the CDR3 is 12 residues. CDR3 DNA: TGTGCCAGCACGCTCTGGGATCAGCCCCAGCATTTT. It yields the protein CASTLWDQPQHF.